Listed below are T cell receptor beta chains from one sample, sequenced in a study of T-cell reconstitution after alpha-beta-depleted transplantation in children. TCRdb re-called the PCR reads with MiXCR, one entry per CDR3 protein. The sample records fewer than 550,000 distinct CDR3 sequences, roughly a tenth being singletons. Sequenced here: PBMCs from the stem cell graft donor, sampled from the stem cell graft. Every receptor here comes from a human donor who donated a stem cell graft to a child with acute myeloid leukemia. CDR3s include the opening cysteine and the closing phenylalanine or tryptophan. A D gene is named only where the DNA matches it firmly. Not all rows give a size; the values are once, few, many and, for expanded clones, a class.

D gene	J gene	clone size	V gene	CDR3 DNA	CDR3 protein
-	TRBJ1-5	few	TRBV4-2	TGTGCCAGCAGCCAGGGTTTACAGCCCCAGCATTTT	CASSQGLQPQHF
TRBD2	TRBJ2-1	many	TRBV20-1	TGCAGTGCTAGAGGGACTAGCGGGAGGGCCGAGTATGGTGAGCAGTTCTTC	CSARGTSGRAEYGEQFF
TRBD1	TRBJ2-3	many	TRBV19	TGTGCCAGTAGTATCGGACAGGGGGATACGCAGTATTTT	CASSIGQGDTQYF
-	TRBJ2-1	many	TRBV5-1	TGTGCCAGCAGCTTAGTCAGCTCCTACAATGAGCAGTTCTTC	CASSLVSSYNEQFF
-	TRBJ2-3	many	TRBV25-1	TGTGCCAGCAGTGAGGGCGCAAGCCCCACAGATACGCAGTATTTT	CASSEGASPTDTQYF
-	TRBJ2-1	-	TRBV20-1	TGCAGTGCTAGAGGGTGGTCTAGAATTGCGAGTGAGCAGTTCTTC	CSARGWSRIASEQFF
TRBD1	TRBJ2-2	few	TRBV12-3/TRBV12-4	TGTGCCAGCAGCCTAGGACAGGTTAACACCGGGGAGCTGTTTTTT	CASSLGQVNTGELFF
TRBD1	TRBJ1-1	-	TRBV18	TGTGCCAGCTCACCCACGCAGGGGGAGGAGGCTTTCTTT	CASSPTQGEEAFF
-	TRBJ1-2	-	TRBV20-1	TGCAGTGCTTATATAGGGGTTGGCTACACCTTC	CSAYIGVGYTF
-	TRBJ2-3	-	TRBV30	TGTGCCTGGAGTGTAAGGTCTGGGGCAGATACGCAGTATTTT	CAWSVRSGADTQYF
-	TRBJ1-4	many	TRBV18	TGTGCCAGCTCACCTCCCGGGGAGGAAAAACTGTTTTTT	CASSPPGEEKLFF
-	TRBJ2-5	-	TRBV4-3	TGCGCCAGCAGCCAAGATATGGGCCGGGAGACCCAGTACTTC	CASSQDMGRETQYF
-	TRBJ2-2	few	TRBV12-3/TRBV12-4	TGTGCCAGCACCCTTTCGACCGGCCCGAACACCGGGGAGCTGTTTTTT	CASTLSTGPNTGELFF
TRBD2	TRBJ2-3	few	TRBV7-2	TGTGCCAGCAGCTTACGGCCTAGCGGAACTTCGACAGATACGCAGTATTTT	CASSLRPSGTSTDTQYF
-	TRBJ1-5	few	TRBV11-2	TGTGCCAGCAGCTTAAGGAGGCTGGGGGTAGCTGACAATCAGCCCCAGCATTTT	CASSLRRLGVADNQPQHF
-	TRBJ1-1	few	TRBV5-1	TGCGCCAGCAGCTTATCTGGCCCTGAAGCTTTCTTT	CASSLSGPEAFF
-	TRBJ2-1	-	TRBV5-6	TGTGCCAGCAGCTTGTCGTCGCAGGGCTGGAATGAGCAGTTCTTC	CASSLSSQGWNEQFF
-	TRBJ1-1	-	TRBV10-3	TGTGCCATCAGTGAGTCATGGGGCACTGAAGCTTTCTTT	CAISESWGTEAFF
-	TRBJ1-4	few	TRBV29-1	TGCAGCGTTTGGAGTGAAAAACTGTTTTTT	CSVWSEKLFF
TRBD1	TRBJ2-1	few	TRBV20-1	TGCAGTGCTAGAGATGGGGGACAGGGGAATGAGCAGTTCTTC	CSARDGGQGNEQFF
TRBD1	TRBJ1-6	-	TRBV5-6	TGTGCCAGCAGCTTGGAACCGGGACAGAATTCACCCCTCCACTTT	CASSLEPGQNSPLHF
TRBD1	TRBJ2-3	few	TRBV6-2/TRBV6-3	TGTGCCAGCATCGAGAGGGGACAGGGCACAGATACGCAGTATTTT	CASIERGQGTDTQYF
-	TRBJ2-1	-	TRBV29-1	TGCAGCGTTGATGGGGGTCCGAGCAATGAGCAGTTCTTC	CSVDGGPSNEQFF
-	TRBJ1-3	many	TRBV2	TGTGCCAGCAGTCTGTTGGCGGCCCGGGGAAACACCATATATTTT	CASSLLAARGNTIYF
-	TRBJ2-1	-	TRBV27	TGTGCCAGCAGTCCATCTTCATTGGGTGAGCAGTTCTTC	CASSPSSLGEQFF
-	TRBJ2-3	few	TRBV14	TGTGCCAGCAGCCAAAACTGGCCAGATACGCAGTATTTT	CASSQNWPDTQYF
TRBD2	TRBJ2-1	few	TRBV6-5	TGTGCCAGCAGTTACGGGGGCGGGAGGCCATACAATGAGCAGTTCTTC	CASSYGGGRPYNEQFF
-	TRBJ2-5	-	TRBV12-3/TRBV12-4	TGTGCCAGCACCCGACAGCCACAAGAGACCCAGTACTTC	CASTRQPQETQYF
TRBD1	TRBJ1-1	many	TRBV25-1	TGTGCCAGCAGCGAAGCACCCGGGACAGGAGGGGACACTGAAGCTTTCTTT	CASSEAPGTGGDTEAFF
-	TRBJ2-1	-	TRBV14	TGTGCCAGCAGCCTCAGACGGAACACCTACAATGAGCAGTTCTTC	CASSLRRNTYNEQFF
-	TRBJ2-6	many	TRBV10-2	TGCGCCAGCAGTAAGGGTGCTGGGGCCAACGTCCTGACTTTC	CASSKGAGANVLTF
-	TRBJ1-1	few	TRBV12-3/TRBV12-4	TGTGCCAGCAGTTTTAGGCGGATCCAGGGTTACACTGAAGCTTTCTTT	CASSFRRIQGYTEAFF
-	TRBJ1-5	many	TRBV6-2/TRBV6-3	TGTGCCAGCAGGTTAGACCGCTCGGGCAATCAGCCCCAGCATTTT	CASRLDRSGNQPQHF
-	TRBJ2-1	many	TRBV12-3/TRBV12-4	TGTGCCAGCAGTTTTGGGGTTGAGCAGTTCTTC	CASSFGVEQFF
-	TRBJ2-2	-	TRBV5-1	TGCGCCAGCAGCTTGGGCCCACCTACAAACACCGGGGAGCTGTTTTTT	CASSLGPPTNTGELFF
-	TRBJ1-2	-	TRBV6-5	TGTGCCAGCAGTTACTCGTTCAGGGAAGGCTACACCTTC	CASSYSFREGYTF
-	TRBJ2-4	-	TRBV7-8	TGTGCCACGCGGGGTGGTGGATACATTCAGTACTTC	CATRGGGYIQYF
-	TRBJ2-3	-	TRBV5-1	TGCGCCAGCAGGGGAGCAGCGTCAGATACGCAGTATTTT	CASRGAASDTQYF
TRBD1	TRBJ2-5	few	TRBV5-5	TGTGCCAGCAGCATACCGACAGGGACGGAGACCCAGTACTTC	CASSIPTGTETQYF
TRBD2	TRBJ2-7	few	TRBV4-1	TGCGCCAGCAGCCCCTGGGCGGGAGGGGCCTACGAGCAGTACTTC	CASSPWAGGAYEQYF
-	TRBJ2-3	-	TRBV30	TGTGCCTGGGCCCCTGGGGCGAGGGTTCGAGATACGCAGTATTTT	CAWAPGARVRDTQYF
TRBD2	TRBJ2-3	few	TRBV20-1	TGCAGTGCTCCGCAGCGGGGGGCGGGAGATACGCAGTATTTT	CSAPQRGAGDTQYF
-	TRBJ1-1	few	TRBV5-5	TGTGCCAGCAGCGTAGGACAGCTACGGAACACTGAAGCTTTCTTT	CASSVGQLRNTEAFF
-	TRBJ2-1	few	TRBV29-1	TGCAGCGTTGACGAGGGAGTTTATGAGCAGTTCTTC	CSVDEGVYEQFF
-	TRBJ2-3	-	TRBV4-2	TGTGCCAGCAGCCAAGGAATTACTAGCACAGATACGCAGTATTTT	CASSQGITSTDTQYF
-	TRBJ2-3	few	TRBV7-3	TGTGCCAGCAGCTTAACTTCCAGGGCCCTTAGCACAGATACGCAGTATTTT	CASSLTSRALSTDTQYF
TRBD1	TRBJ1-1	many	TRBV20-1	TGCAGTGCTCTAGGGGACAGGGGAGAAGCTTTCTTT	CSALGDRGEAFF
TRBD2	TRBJ2-1	many	TRBV20-1	TGCAGTGCTACAACCGGGACTAGCGCGTCCAACAATGAGCAGTTCTTC	CSATTGTSASNNEQFF
TRBD1	TRBJ1-5	few	TRBV10-3	TGTGCCATCAGTGAGTTTGGACAGGGAGGTCAGCCCCAGCATTTT	CAISEFGQGGQPQHF
TRBD1	TRBJ2-3	few	TRBV7-2	TGTGCCAGCAGCGCCGAAGGGGGCGCAGATACGCAGTATTTT	CASSAEGGADTQYF
-	TRBJ2-7	-	TRBV4-3	TGCGCCAGCAGCCCCCGCAGGGGAAGCGAGCAGTACTTC	CASSPRRGSEQYF
TRBD1	TRBJ1-1	few	TRBV29-1	TGCAGCGACCTACGACAGGGCCGAAACACTGAAGCTTTCTTT	CSDLRQGRNTEAFF
-	TRBJ1-2	few	TRBV25-1	TGTGCCAGCAGTGATAAGAGGAGGGGGACCCTCTATGGCTACACCTTC	CASSDKRRGTLYGYTF